Detailed here is one TCR beta chain. The antigen is not known. A read error may produce the germline difference seen at one junction end. These data belong to a study of tumor-infiltrating lymphocytes in primary liver carcinoma. Overall study: Stage T1-T3 N0M0 tumors spanned roughly 4.2 to 11 cm. Overall study findings and caveats: Tumor-adjacent and tumor-blood pairs showed less overlap than tumor region pairs.

Co-extraction of RNA and DNA was performed on 20-30 mg of unsorted bulk tissue. No treatment had been given to the patients, who were chronically infected with HBV. Tumor samples uniformly had over 85% viable tumor cells. cDNA specific to TCR beta was made from about 0.45 ug of total RNA, with a constant-region primer employed for priming. Three-round nested multiplex PCR performed with slightly modified ARM-PCR produced the TCR beta libraries. TCRdb redid the calling of the multiplex PCR reads with MiXCR, one entry per CDR3 protein. In the table there are approximately 190,000 distinct CDR3 sequences, around four fifths of which are singletons. The sequence was obtained from a man aged 35 to 55 with primary liver carcinoma and hepatitis B virus infection. Sequencing input: tumor tissue from primary liver carcinoma.

The CDR3 loop reads CTSSRRPNNEQFF. CDR3 DNA sequence: TGTACCAGCAGCCGGAGGCCCAACAATGAGCAGTTCTTC. The rearrangement uses TRBV5-6 and TRBJ2-1; tentatively, D is TRBD2 (5 bases). This CDR3 contains 13 residues. The V gene's germline CDR1 is SGHDT and CDR2 YYEEEE. Based on the CDR3 plus reference TRBV5-6 and TRBJ2-1, the full variable domain is DAGVTQSPTHLIKTRGQQVTLRCSPKSGHDTVSWYQQALGQGPQFIFQYYEEEERQRGNFPDRFSGHQFPNYSSELNVNALLLGDSALYLCTSSRRPNNEQFFGPGTRLTVL.